This T cell receptor beta chain was captured by sequencing in a study of neurological immune-mediated disorders. This clonotype was counted between two and nine times. Its antigen is not known. Given a much more abundant clone one base away, this may be a read error. The unsorted libraries were made from 2 million PBMCs kept at -80 C. Findings of the study overall: Levels of TCR clonal expansion peaked in HTLV-1-associated myelopathy and reached their lowest in multiple sclerosis, under those of healthy controls.

The authors made cDNA by 5'RACE with 10-nucleotide random UMIs. TCRdb reprocessed the 5' RACE reads via MiXCR and lists one record per CDR3 protein. This table has about 62,000 distinct CDR3 sequences, under 5% appearing once. There are 13 residues in the CDR3. CDR1 and CDR2 from the germline V gene are ENHRY and SYGVKD. The ends were cut back, 6 bases at V and 3 bases at J, with 11 bases in the middle. What was sequenced was PBMCs. This receptor was taken from a woman aged 50 to 65 with multiple sclerosis. This chain joins TRBV10-3 and TRBJ1-1, with no clear D. As DNA, the CDR3 is TGTGCCATCAGCTCGGAAAGGGACACTGAAGCTTTCTTT. Protein: CAISSERDTEAFF.